This entry is about one TCR beta chain. No antigen is known for it. The input lacks base qualities; no much larger clone sits a single base away. This entry comes from a study of T cell responses to AZD1222 COVID-19 vaccine (dated by TCRdb to the early 2020s). Concerning the study at large: AZD1222 recipients given second doses at about 4 weeks or at about 12 weeks were pooled, since spike-specific TCR depth and breadth were not found to differ between the two schedules. Trial participants were enrolled by age into 18-55, 56-69 and 70-plus year subgroups, with about 150, 27 and 61 TCR-sequenced participants respectively. TCR sequencing covered roughly 230 trial participants: about 210 given two doses of AZD1222 and around 26 given two doses of MenACWY control vaccine.

What the study reported, not specific to this receptor: The whole spike protein was spanned by vaccine-associated CD4 TCRs, and dominant responses were seen in regions 160-218 and 743-854. Participants were mostly white British, with more females than males. The authors suggested clonal diversity may have been underestimated. Nearly half of unique spike-specific TCRs reportedly recognized epitopes outside regions mutated in the B.1.351 and B.1.1.7 variants. Conclusions about previously exposed vaccinees were limited because only five to seven AZD1222 recipients were SARS-CoV-2 seropositive at baseline. Because no samples from the day 14 peak response were available, repertoires could be characterized only after the peak T cell response. In the small 56-69-year group, the increase in depth fell short of significance, most likely because of low power. Spike-specific TCR breadth and depth rose significantly after two AZD1222 doses compared with day 0 and with MenACWY recipients.

Read against the paper, the sample's time point label means: baseline before first vaccination. Samples from vaccinated people were obtained from the UK trials COV001 and COV002, which included a single-blind randomized controlled phase 2/3 trial of AZD1222 (ChAdOx1 nCoV-19) in healthy adults. Trial participant PBMC samples were collected at day 0 and day 28 after the second dose for TCRbeta chain sequencing. The CDR3 regions of human TCRbeta chains were analyzed by immunosequencing. Processing in the source paper ran as follows. Repertoire TCRs were matched against a reference library of SARS-CoV-2-specific TCRs generated with the MIRA antigen-specificity platform. Breadth was defined as the fraction of unique TCRs that were SARS-CoV-2-associated, and depth was defined as the fraction of total T cells that were SARS-CoV-2-associated. Using the MIRA data, each spike-specific TCR was assigned both to the spike region to which the TCR was reactive and to a CD4 or CD8 class. Log10-transformed breadth and depth values were compared by one-way ANOVA with Sidak's multiple comparisons tests. In its TCRdb copy, this immuneACCESS table keeps in-frame sequences only and misses some clones. Where compared with another copy, unresolved V genes explain less than half of these, and the others have no known cause. The V and J calls and clone size come from that table; D and trimming were worked out from the DNA. This sample is represented by 90,000 to 150,000 clones; more than 75% of them were singletons. The ten biggest clones cover 10% to 15% of the sample.

This sample comprised peripheral blood, obtained on day 0 of AZD1222 vaccination. The sequence came from an adult in good health.

The nucleotide sequence is given as TGTGCCATCAGTGACCAGCGGGGGATGACTGGCACAGATACGCAGTATTTT. This gives the protein CAISDQRGMTGTDTQYF. The rearrangement combines TRBV10-3 with TRBJ2-3, with TRBD2 matching 8 junction bases. From the cysteine through the phenylalanine, the CDR3 covers 17 amino acids. Here the CDR3 DNA is all that survives: 51 bases in frame from base 1. In the germline V gene, CDR1 corresponds to ENHRY and CDR2 to SYGVKD. The germline V and J ends show losses of 3 bases and 1 base respectively, and no gene match explains 9 bases of the junction.